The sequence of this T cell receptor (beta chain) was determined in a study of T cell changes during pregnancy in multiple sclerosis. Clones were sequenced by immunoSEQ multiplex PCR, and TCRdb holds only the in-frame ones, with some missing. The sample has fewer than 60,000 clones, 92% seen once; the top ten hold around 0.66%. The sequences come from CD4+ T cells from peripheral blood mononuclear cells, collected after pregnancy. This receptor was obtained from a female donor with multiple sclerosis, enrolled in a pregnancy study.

CDR3 DNA sequence: TGTGCCAGCCAGAGCCCGGGACAGGTCTATGGCTACACCTTC. Amino acids: CASQSPGQVYGYTF. The V and J genes are TRBV28 and TRBJ1-2, with TRBD1 matching over 8 bases. The V gene's germline CDR1 is MDHEN and CDR2 SYDVKM. The CDR3 has 14 residues. Trimming took 8 bases from V and 4 from J; bases not matched to a gene: 9.